The sequence of this T cell receptor (beta chain) was determined in a study of T cell responses to AZD1222 COVID-19 vaccine. General study points: Regions left unmutated in variants are reportedly the target of nearly half of spike-specific TCRs.

The table came from immunoSEQ multiplex PCR; TCRdb's copy has only in-frame clones and leaves some out. The sample has under 150,000 clones; more than 85% are singletons. Note on this clone: Its antigen remains unidentified.

The germline V and J ends were trimmed by 2 bases and 5 bases, with 9 bases remaining between them. The CDR3 has 13 residues. In germline, CDR1 is MNHEY, CDR2 SVGAGI. This specimen consisted of peripheral blood, obtained on day 0 of AZD1222 vaccination. The V call is TRBV6-5, the J call TRBJ1-2; D unclear. This TCR was sampled from an adult in good health. Written as DNA, the CDR3 is TGTGCCAGCAGTTACGGTCAGGCATATGGCTACACCTTC. This codes for CASSYGQAYGYTF.